This TCR beta chain emerged from a study of cytomegalovirus exposure and HLA in healthy donors. This CDR3 contains 19 residues. J lost 2 bases, V lost 3 bases, and 11 bases had no gene match. Germline CDR1 reads MDHEN; CDR2 reads SYDVKM. About this clone itself: Its antigen is still unknown.

Whole-study findings and limits: Clusters of TCRs from the first cohort tended to co-occur in the roughly 120 validation repertoires (as a later analysis found). A classifier reportedly called cytomegalovirus status with high sensitivity and specificity. Rarity held for most TCR sequences, but there were some public TCRs that occurred in many donors.

Using immunoSEQ multiplex PCR, the repertoire was profiled, and TCRdb retains in-frame clones only, with some absent. The repertoire holds some 140,000 clones, with roughly 90% as singletons. This sequence originates from a man between 18 and 35 years old in good health and CMV-seropositive. What was sequenced was PBMCs. This rearrangement joins TRBV28 to TRBJ2-1; TRBD1 aligns across 12 bases. The CDR3 loop is CASSFPGTGGPEPYNEQFF. CDR3 nucleotide sequence: TGTGCCAGCAGTTTTCCCGGGACAGGGGGCCCCGAACCCTACAATGAGCAGTTCTTC. Drawing the rest from reference TRBV28 and TRBJ2-1, the complete variable domain is DVKVTQSSRYLVKRTGEKVFLECVQDMDHENMFWYRQDPGLGLRLIYFSYDVKMKEKGDIPEGYSVSREKKERFSLILESASTNQTSMYLCASSFPGTGGPEPYNEQFFGPGTRLTVL.